This TCR beta chain was retrieved from a study of radiotherapy plus CTLA-4 blockade in lung cancer. Looking at the study overall: Of all patients, approximately 20% responded objectively and approximately 31% showed disease control.

The CDR3 has 14 residues. The germline V gene encodes CDR1 SGHVS and CDR2 FQNEAQ. V was shortened by 5 bases and J by 5 bases, with 13 bases between the two germline ends. This clone appeared a few times. The antigen is not known. Assay used: immunoSEQ multiplex PCR; TCRdb lists only in-frame clones, some missing. The sample has approximately 69,000 clones, 78% seen once. Findings and limits, study-wide: Dynamics of early blood T cell clones, together with interferon-beta, were reportedly the best predictors of response.

The gene calls are TRBV7-8 and TRBJ1-5; D ambiguous. Sequenced here: peripheral blood, sampled from a patient treated with radiotherapy plus ipilimumab. The receptor comes from a human donor with non-small cell lung cancer who had a complete response to radiotherapy plus ipilimumab. CDR3 sequence reads: CASSADQWDQPQHF. The CDR3 bases are TGTGCCAGCAGCGCTGACCAGTGGGATCAGCCCCAGCATTTT.